Detailed here is one T cell receptor (beta chain). Its matching antigen is unknown. CDR3 length: 16 residues. Trimming shortened V by 2 bases and J by 5 bases, and 18 bases separated the two germline ends. CDR1 is MDHEN, CDR2 SYDVKM, per germline. Data came from immunoSEQ multiplex PCR; TCRdb stores just in-frame clones and leaves some out. The sample includes about 35,000 clones, around nine tenths of them seen just once. This specimen comes from a study of OX40 agonist ivuxolimab in advanced cancers. Study-level information: Melanoma, hepatocellular carcinoma, head and neck or renal cell cancer occurred in dose-escalation patients. Findings and caveats of the study: By week 6 at 0.1 to 3.0 mg/kg, blood CD4+ and CD8+ T cells had expanded clonally. Still undetermined is the antigen specificity of the expanded peripheral T cells.

The rearrangement uses TRBV28 and TRBJ1-1; a weak D match, TRBD1 (5 bases). This material consisted of CD4+ or CD8+ T cells sorted from blood, taken in a trial of the OX40 agonist ivuxolimab. This receptor was obtained from an adult with an advanced solid tumor such as melanoma, head and neck, liver or kidney cancer. The CDR3 bases are TGTGCCAGCAGTTTAAGGGGACTCACGTTGGTGACTGAAGCTTTCTTT. This sequence encodes CASSLRGLTLVTEAFF. Filled out from reference TRBV28 and TRBJ1-1, the complete variable domain reads DVKVTQSSRYLVKRTGEKVFLECVQDMDHENMFWYRQDPGLGLRLIYFSYDVKMKEKGDIPEGYSVSREKKERFSLILESASTNQTSMYLCASSLRGLTLVTEAFFGQGTRLTVV.